The present TCR beta chain was sequenced within a study of PD-1 blockade in mismatch repair-deficient tumors. Mismatch repair deficiency was confirmed in all patients, by PCR or immunohistochemistry. The CDR3 length is 19 residues. CDR1 KGHSH and CDR2 LQKENI come from the germline V gene. The trim removed 5 bases at V and 3 bases at J, leaving 16 bases unmatched. TCRdb's table, derived via immunoSEQ multiplex PCR, lists solely in-frame clones and lacks some. The data hold 120,000 or so clones, with about 86% observed a single time. The chain links TRBV18 to TRBJ2-7; the match to TRBD2 covers 13 bases. Source: peripheral blood, taken 44 weeks after starting pembrolizumab. The receptor was isolated from an adult with mismatch repair-deficient cancer. CDR3 DNA: TGTGCCAGCTCATCTAGGACTAGCGGGAGACCTTGGACGGTCTACGAGCAGTACTTC. Its translation: CASSSRTSGRPWTVYEQYF.